The TCR beta chain described here comes from a study of long-term antiretroviral therapy in people with HIV. Researchers ran immunoSEQ v3.0 at survey level. Repertoires were generated with immunoSEQ multiplex PCR, while TCRdb's copy carries only in-frame clones and drops some. The sample holds around 9,500 clones; around 82% are singletons and the top ten take around 14%. Trimming pared 2 bases from V and 0 bases from J, leaving 7 bases between. The germline gives CDR1 SGHNT, CDR2 YYREEE (reference sequence). This CDR3 region has 14 residues. The TCR was taken from a man younger than 45 with HIV. Material: unsorted PBMCs, obtained 0.4 years before starting antiretroviral therapy. The chain carries TRBV5-4 and TRBJ2-3; tentative D call: TRBD2 (5 bases). Here the CDR3 reads CASSLAVSTDTQYF. The CDR3 DNA is TGTGCCAGCAGCTTAGCGGTTAGCACAGATACGCAGTATTTT.